The 2 T cell receptor beta chains in this list originate from one sample, sequenced in a study of shared T cell receptors in the human thymus. Measured with immunoSEQ multiplex PCR; TCRdb has only the in-frame clones, and not every one. The table has fewer than 700,000 clones, roughly 90% seen once; the top ten hold around 0.01%. These data also featured in a second study, about human thymus T cells.

Specimen: thymocytes. These receptors all stem from a boy younger than two with a congenital heart defect.

V and J are TRBV18 and TRBJ2-1; 8 bases match TRBD2. V was clipped by 3 bases and J by 8 bases; unmatched bases: 9. There are 15 residues in the CDR3. Germline CDR1 is KGHSH and CDR2 is LQKENI. CDR3 sequence (DNA): TGTGCCAGCTCACCGAGTAGCGGGAAAGGGGATGAGCAGTTCTTC. Protein: CASSPSSGKGDEQFF.

The genes are TRBV12-5 and TRBJ1-5; perhaps TRBD1 as D (5 bases). Per the germline V gene, CDR1 is LGHNT and CDR2 is FRNRAP. The V and J ends lost 2 bases and 0 bases respectively, with 11 bases between them. The CDR3 contains 16 residues. The CDR3 DNA reads TGTGCTAGTGGTTTGAGGGGTGACTCTAGCAATCAGCCCCAGCATTTT. Its translation is CASGLRGDSSNQPQHF. Variable domain in full (rest from reference TRBV12-5 and TRBJ1-5): DARVTQTPRHKVTEMGQEVTMRCQPILGHNTVFWYRQTMMQGLELLAYFRNRAPLDDSGMPKDRFSAEMPDATLATLKIQPSEPRDSAVYFCASGLRGDSSNQPQHFGDGTRLSIL.